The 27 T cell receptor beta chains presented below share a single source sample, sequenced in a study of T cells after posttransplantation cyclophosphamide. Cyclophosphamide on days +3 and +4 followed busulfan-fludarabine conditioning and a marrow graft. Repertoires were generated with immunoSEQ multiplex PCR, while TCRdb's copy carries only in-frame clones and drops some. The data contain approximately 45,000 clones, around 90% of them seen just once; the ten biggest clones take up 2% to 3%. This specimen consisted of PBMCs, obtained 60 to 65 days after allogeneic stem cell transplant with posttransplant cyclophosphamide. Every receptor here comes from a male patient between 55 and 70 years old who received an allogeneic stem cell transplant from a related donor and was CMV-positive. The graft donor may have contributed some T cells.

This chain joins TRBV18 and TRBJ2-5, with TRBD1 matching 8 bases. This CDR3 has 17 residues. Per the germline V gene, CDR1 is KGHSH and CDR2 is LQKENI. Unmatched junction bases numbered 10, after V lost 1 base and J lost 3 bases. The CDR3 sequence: CASSPLTGTGVKETQYF. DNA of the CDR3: TGTGCCAGCTCACCACTCACGGGGACAGGTGTTAAAGAGACCCAGTACTTC.

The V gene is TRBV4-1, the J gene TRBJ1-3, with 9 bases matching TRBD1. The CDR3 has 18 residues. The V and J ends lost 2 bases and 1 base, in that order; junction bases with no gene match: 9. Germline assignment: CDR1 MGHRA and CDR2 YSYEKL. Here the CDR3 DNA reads TGCGCCAGCAGCCAACGCGCCGGACAGGGGATATCTGGAAACACCATATATTTT. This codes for CASSQRAGQGISGNTIYF.

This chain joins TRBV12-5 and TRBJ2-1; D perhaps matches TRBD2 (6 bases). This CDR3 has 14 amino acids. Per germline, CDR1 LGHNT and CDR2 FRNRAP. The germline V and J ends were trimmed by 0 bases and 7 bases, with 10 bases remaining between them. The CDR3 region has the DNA TGTGCTAGTGGTTTGGTACCCGGAGGGAATGAGCAGTTCTTC. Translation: CASGLVPGGNEQFF.

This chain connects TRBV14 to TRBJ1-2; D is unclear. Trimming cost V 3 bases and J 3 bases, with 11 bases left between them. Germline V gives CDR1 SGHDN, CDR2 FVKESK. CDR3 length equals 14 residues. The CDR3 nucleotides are TGTGCCAGCAGCCACCTAACAGAATACTATGGCTACACCTTC. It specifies CASSHLTEYYGYTF.

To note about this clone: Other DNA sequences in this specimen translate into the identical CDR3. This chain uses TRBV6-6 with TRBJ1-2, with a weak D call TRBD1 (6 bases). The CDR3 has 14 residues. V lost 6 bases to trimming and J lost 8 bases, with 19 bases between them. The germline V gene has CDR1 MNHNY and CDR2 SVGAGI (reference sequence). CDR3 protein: CASSQQGVIYGYTF. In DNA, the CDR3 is TGTGCCAGCAGCCAACAGGGTGTAATCTACGGCTACACCTTC.

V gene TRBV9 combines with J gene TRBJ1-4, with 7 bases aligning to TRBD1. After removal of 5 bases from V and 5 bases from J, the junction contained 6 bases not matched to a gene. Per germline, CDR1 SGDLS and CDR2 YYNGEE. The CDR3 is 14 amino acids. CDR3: CASRFDRENEKLFF. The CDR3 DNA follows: TGTGCCAGCAGGTTCGACAGGGAAAATGAAAAACTGTTTTTT. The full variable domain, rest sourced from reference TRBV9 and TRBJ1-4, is DSGVTQTPKHLITATGQRVTLRCSPRSGDLSVYWYQQSLDQGLQFLIQYYNGEERAKGNILERFSAQQFPDLHSELNLSSLELGDSALYFCASRFDRENEKLFFGSGTQLSVL.

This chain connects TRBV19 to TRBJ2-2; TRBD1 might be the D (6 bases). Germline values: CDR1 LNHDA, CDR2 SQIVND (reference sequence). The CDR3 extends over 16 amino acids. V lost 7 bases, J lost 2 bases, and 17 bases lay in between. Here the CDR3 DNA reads TGTGCCAGTACCCTCCTGGCAGGGGTAAACACCGGGGAGCTGTTTTTT. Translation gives CASTLLAGVNTGELFF.

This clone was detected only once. The CDR3 region is CASSPYRDSNYGYTF. The CDR3 region has the DNA TGCGCCAGCAGCCCATACCGGGACAGCAACTATGGCTACACCTTC. V gene TRBV10-2 combines with J gene TRBJ1-2; 7 bases map to TRBD1. The CDR3 runs to 15 residues. The junction had 9 bases not matched to a gene; V was cut back by 6 bases and J by 2 bases. The V gene's germline CDR1 is WSHSY and CDR2 SAAADI.

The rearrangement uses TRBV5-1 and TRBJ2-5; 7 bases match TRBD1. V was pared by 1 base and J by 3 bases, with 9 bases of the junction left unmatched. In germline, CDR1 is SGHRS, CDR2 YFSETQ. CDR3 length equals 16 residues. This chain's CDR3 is CASSLYPGGSEETQYF. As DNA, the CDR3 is TGCGCCAGCAGCTTGTACCCAGGGGGTTCGGAAGAGACCCAGTACTTC.

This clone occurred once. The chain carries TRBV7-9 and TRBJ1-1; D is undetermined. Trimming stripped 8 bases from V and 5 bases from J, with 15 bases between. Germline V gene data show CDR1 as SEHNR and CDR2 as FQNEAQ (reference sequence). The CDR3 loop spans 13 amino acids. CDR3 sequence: CASGSGVETEAFF. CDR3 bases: TGTGCCAGCGGGTCCGGGGTGGAGACTGAAGCTTTCTTT.

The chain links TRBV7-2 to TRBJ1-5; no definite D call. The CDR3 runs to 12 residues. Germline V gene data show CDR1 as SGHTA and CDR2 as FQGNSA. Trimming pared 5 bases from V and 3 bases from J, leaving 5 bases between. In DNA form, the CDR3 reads TGTGCCAGCAGCCCATTCAATCAGCCCCAGCATTTT. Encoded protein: CASSPFNQPQHF.

Here the CDR3 DNA reads TGCGCCAGCAGCTTGGGACAGGGAAGTACTGAAGCTTTCTTT. Its protein is CASSLGQGSTEAFF. This sequence joins TRBV5-1 and TRBJ1-1; 7 nucleotides match TRBD1. Germline V CDR1 and CDR2: SGHRS, YFSETQ. Unmatched junction bases numbered 4, after V lost 0 bases and J lost 5 bases. There are 14 residues in the CDR3. Together with reference TRBV5-1 and TRBJ1-1, the CDR3 gives the full variable domain: KAGVTQTPRYLIKTRGQQVTLSCSPISGHRSVSWYQQTPGQGLQFLFEYFSETQRNKGNFPGRFSGRQFSNSRSEMNVSTLELGDSALYLCASSLGQGSTEAFFGQGTRLTVV.

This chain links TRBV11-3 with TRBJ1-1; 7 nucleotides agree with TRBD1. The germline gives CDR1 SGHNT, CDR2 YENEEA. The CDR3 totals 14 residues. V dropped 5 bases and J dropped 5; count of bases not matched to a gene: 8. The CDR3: CASSQGGGRTEAFF. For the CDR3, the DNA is TGTGCCAGCAGCCAGGGGGGTGGGCGGACTGAAGCTTTCTTT.

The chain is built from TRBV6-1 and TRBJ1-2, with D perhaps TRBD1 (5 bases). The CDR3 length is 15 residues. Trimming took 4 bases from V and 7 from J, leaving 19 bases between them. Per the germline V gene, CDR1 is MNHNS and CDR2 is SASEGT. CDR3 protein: CASSGPLGGVSGYTF. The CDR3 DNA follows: TGTGCCAGCAGTGGGCCTTTGGGAGGGGTCTCTGGCTACACCTTC.

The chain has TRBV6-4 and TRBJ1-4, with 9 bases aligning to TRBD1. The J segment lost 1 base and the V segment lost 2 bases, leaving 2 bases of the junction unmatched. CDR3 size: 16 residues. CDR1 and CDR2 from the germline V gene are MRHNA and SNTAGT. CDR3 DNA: TGTGCCAGCAGTGACGGGGACAGGGAAACTAATGAAAAACTGTTTTTT. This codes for CASSDGDRETNEKLFF.

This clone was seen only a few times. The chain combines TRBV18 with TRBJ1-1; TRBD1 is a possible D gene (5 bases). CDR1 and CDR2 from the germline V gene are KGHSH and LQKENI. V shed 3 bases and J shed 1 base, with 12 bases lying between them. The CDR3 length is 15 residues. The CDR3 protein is CASSPGGNKNTEAFF. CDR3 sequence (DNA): TGTGCCAGCTCACCGGGGGGAAACAAGAACACTGAAGCTTTCTTT. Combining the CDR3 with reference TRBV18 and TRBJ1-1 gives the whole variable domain NAGVMQNPRHLVRRRGQEARLRCSPMKGHSHVYWYRQLPEEGLKFMVYLQKENIIDESGMPKERFSAEFPKEGPSILRIQQVVRGDSAAYFCASSPGGNKNTEAFFGQGTRLTVV.

CDR3 sequence (DNA): TGTGCCAGCAGTGAATACAGGGGCGACACCGGGGAGCTGTTTTTT. Its protein product is CASSEYRGDTGELFF. The rearrangement uses TRBV2 and TRBJ2-2; TRBD1 aligns across 7 bases. CDR3 length: 15 residues. Looked up from germline, CDR1 is SNHLY and CDR2 is FYNNEI. The trim removed 2 bases at V and 3 bases at J, leaving 3 bases unmatched.

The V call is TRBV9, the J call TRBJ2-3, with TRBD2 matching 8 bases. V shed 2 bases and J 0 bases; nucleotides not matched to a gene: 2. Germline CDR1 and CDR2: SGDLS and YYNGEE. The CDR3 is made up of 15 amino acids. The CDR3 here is CASSVRGGSTDTQYF. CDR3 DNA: TGTGCCAGCAGCGTTCGCGGGGGGAGCACAGATACGCAGTATTTT.

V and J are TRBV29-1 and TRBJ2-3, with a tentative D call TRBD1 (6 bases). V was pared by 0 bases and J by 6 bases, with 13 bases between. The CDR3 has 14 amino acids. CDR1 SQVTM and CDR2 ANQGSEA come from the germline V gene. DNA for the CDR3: TGCAGCGTTGAAGAGGACAGACCTGGCGATACGCAGTATTTT. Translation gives CSVEEDRPGDTQYF.

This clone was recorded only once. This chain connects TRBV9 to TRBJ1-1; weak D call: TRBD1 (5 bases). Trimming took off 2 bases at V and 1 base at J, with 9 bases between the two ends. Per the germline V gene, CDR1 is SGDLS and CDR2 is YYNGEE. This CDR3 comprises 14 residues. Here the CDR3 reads CASSVGGTNTEAFF. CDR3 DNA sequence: TGTGCCAGCAGCGTGGGGGGTACGAACACTGAAGCTTTCTTT.

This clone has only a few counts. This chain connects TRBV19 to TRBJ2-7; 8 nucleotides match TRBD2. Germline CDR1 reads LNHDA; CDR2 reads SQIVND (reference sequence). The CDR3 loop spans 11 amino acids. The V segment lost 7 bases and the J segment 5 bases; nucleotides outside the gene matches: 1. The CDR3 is CASTAGDEQYF. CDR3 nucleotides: TGTGCCAGTACAGCGGGGGACGAGCAGTACTTC.

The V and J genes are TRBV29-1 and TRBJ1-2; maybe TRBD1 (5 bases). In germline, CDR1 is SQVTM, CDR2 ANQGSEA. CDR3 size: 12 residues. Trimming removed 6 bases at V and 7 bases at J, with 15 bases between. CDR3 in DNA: TGCAGCGTGGTTAGGGGCGCCTTTGGCTACACCTTC. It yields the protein CSVVRGAFGYTF.

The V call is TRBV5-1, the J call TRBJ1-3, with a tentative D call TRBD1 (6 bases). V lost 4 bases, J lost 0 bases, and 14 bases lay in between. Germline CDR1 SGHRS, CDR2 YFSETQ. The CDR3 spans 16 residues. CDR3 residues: CASSPGPRGSGNTIYF. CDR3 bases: TGCGCCAGCAGCCCGGGTCCCAGGGGCTCTGGAAACACCATATATTTT.

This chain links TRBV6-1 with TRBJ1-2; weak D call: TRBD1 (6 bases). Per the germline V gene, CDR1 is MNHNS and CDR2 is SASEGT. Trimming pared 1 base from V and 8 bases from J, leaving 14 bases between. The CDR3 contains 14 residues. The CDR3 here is CASSEGGTKEGYTF. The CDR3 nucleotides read TGTGCCAGCAGTGAAGGAGGGACAAAGGAGGGCTACACCTTC.

CDR3 bases: TGCGCCAGCAGCCAGACTTTATGGACAGCTGGAAACACCATATATTTT. Translating gives CASSQTLWTAGNTIYF. This chain connects TRBV4-1 to TRBJ1-3; weak D call: TRBD1 (6 bases). Germline V lookup: CDR1 MGHRA, CDR2 YSYEKL. The CDR3 contains 16 residues. V lost 3 bases and J lost 2, with 14 bases in between.

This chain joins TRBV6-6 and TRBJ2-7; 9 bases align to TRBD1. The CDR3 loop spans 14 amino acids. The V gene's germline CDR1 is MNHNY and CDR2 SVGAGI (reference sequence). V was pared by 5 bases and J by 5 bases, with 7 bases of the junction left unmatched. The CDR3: CASSKGQGPNEQYV. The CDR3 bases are TGTGCCAGCAGTAAGGGACAGGGTCCCAACGAGCAGTACGTC.

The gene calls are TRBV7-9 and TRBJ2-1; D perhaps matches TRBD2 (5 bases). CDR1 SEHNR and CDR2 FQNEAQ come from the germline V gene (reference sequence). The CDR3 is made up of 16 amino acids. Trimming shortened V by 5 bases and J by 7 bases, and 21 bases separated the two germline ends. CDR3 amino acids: CASSLREVGLANEQFF. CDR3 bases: TGTGCCAGCAGCCTGCGCGAGGTGGGCCTAGCTAATGAGCAGTTCTTC.